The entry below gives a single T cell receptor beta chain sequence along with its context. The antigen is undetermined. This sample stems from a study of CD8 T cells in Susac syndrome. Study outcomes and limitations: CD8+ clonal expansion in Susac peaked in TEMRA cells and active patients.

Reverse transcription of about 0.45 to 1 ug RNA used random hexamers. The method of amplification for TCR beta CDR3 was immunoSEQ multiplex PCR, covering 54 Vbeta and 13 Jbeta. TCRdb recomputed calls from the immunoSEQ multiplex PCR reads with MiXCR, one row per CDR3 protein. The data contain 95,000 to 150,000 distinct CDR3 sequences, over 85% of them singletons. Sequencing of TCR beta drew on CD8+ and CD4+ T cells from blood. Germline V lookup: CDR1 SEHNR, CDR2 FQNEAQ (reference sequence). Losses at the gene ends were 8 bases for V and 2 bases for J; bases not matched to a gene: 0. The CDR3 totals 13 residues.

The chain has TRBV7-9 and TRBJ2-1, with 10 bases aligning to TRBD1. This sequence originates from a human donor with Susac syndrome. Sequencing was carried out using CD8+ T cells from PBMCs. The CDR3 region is CASGTGAYNEQFF. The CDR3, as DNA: TGTGCCAGCGGGACAGGGGCCTACAATGAGCAGTTCTTC.